The 13 T cell receptor beta chains given below trace back to one sample, sequenced in a study of cytomegalovirus exposure and HLA in healthy donors. Primers for the PCR totalled 60 Vbeta and 13 Jbeta. Profiled with immunoSEQ multiplex PCR; TCRdb holds only in-frame clones, not every one. The repertoire holds about 160,000 clones, roughly four fifths seen once, with roughly 10% in the top ten. The sequenced material came from PBMCs. These receptors were collected from a man in his forties or fifties in good health and CMV-seropositive.

This clone has a handful of counts. This chain links TRBV4-3 with TRBJ1-1; 7 nucleotides line up with TRBD1. J was trimmed by 5 bases and V by 0 bases; bases with no gene match: 12. The CDR3 totals 17 residues. Germline V CDR1 and CDR2: LGHNA, YSLEER. CDR3 sequence (DNA): TGCGCCAGCAGCCAAGATAGAGGGGGCAGGGGGAGAACTGAAGCTTTCTTT. This codes for CASSQDRGGRGRTEAFF.

This chain connects TRBV29-1 to TRBJ2-3; 8 bases align to TRBD2. This CDR3 is built from 13 residues. The J segment lost 4 bases and the V segment lost 7 bases, leaving 7 bases of the junction unmatched. Looked up from germline, CDR1 is SQVTM and CDR2 is ANQGSEA. The CDR3 is CSADGLAADTQYF. In DNA form, the CDR3 reads TGCAGCGCCGATGGACTAGCAGCAGATACGCAGTATTTT.

The chain employs TRBV18 and TRBJ2-7; 7 bases align to TRBD1. The CDR3 is 13 residues long. The germline V gene has CDR1 KGHSH and CDR2 LQKENI. Trimming cost V 5 bases and J 3 bases; bases outside gene matches: 4. CDR3 region: CASSSRQGYEQYF. DNA for the CDR3: TGTGCCAGCTCATCGCGACAGGGCTACGAGCAGTACTTC.

V gene TRBV5-4 combines with J gene TRBJ1-6; D is perhaps TRBD1 (6 bases). V was pared by 1 base and J by 9 bases, with 17 bases between. The CDR3 loop spans 16 amino acids. The V gene's germline CDR1 is SGHNT and CDR2 YYREEE (reference sequence). CDR3 in amino acids: CASSLNSNRVGSPLHF. CDR3 nucleotides: TGTGCCAGCAGCTTGAACTCGAACAGGGTGGGTTCACCCCTCCACTTT.

CDR3 sequence: CAWSVLTGAVYGYTF. CDR3 coding DNA: TGTGCCTGGAGTGTACTGACAGGGGCAGTTTATGGCTACACCTTC. The chain is built from TRBV30 and TRBJ1-2, with TRBD1 identical over 8 bases. With V trimmed by 0 bases and J by 5 bases, 8 bases remained unmatched. Germline lookup yields CDR1 GTSNPN and CDR2 SVGIG (reference sequence). This CDR3 has 15 amino acids.

The chain uses TRBV4-3 and TRBJ2-6; 7 nucleotides align to TRBD1. CDR1 is LGHNA and CDR2 is YSLEER in the germline V gene. The CDR3 has 20 residues. With 4 bases clipped from V and 0 bases from J, the junction kept 15 bases outside the gene matches. The CDR3 region is CASSRLTGTDLPSGANVLTF. Written as DNA, the CDR3 is TGCGCCAGCAGCCGTCTTACCGGGACAGACCTCCCCTCTGGGGCCAACGTCCTGACTTTC.

This chain connects TRBV30 to TRBJ1-1, with D tentatively TRBD1 (5 bases). Germline CDR1 is GTSNPN and CDR2 is SVGIG (reference sequence). This CDR3 is 14 amino acids long. With 4 bases removed from V and 2 bases from J, the gap between germline ends came to 14 bases. The DNA of the CDR3 is TGTGCCTGGATCCCGCCCAGGGAAAACACTGAAGCTTTCTTT. It translates to CAWIPPRENTEAFF.

The J gene is TRBJ2-7, the V gene TRBV5-1, with a weak D call TRBD1 (5 bases). V lost 2 bases and J 2 bases, leaving 11 bases between the germline ends. The CDR3 runs 14 residues. Germline loops: CDR1 SGHRS, CDR2 YFSETQ. The CDR3 spells CASSFSGSAYEQYF. The CDR3 bases are TGCGCCAGCAGCTTCTCAGGGTCGGCCTACGAGCAGTACTTC. The full variable domain, its missing parts supplied by reference TRBV5-1 and TRBJ2-7, is KAGVTQTPRYLIKTRGQQVTLSCSPISGHRSVSWYQQTPGQGLQFLFEYFSETQRNKGNFPGRFSGRQFSNSRSEMNVSTLELGDSALYLCASSFSGSAYEQYFGPGTRLTVT.

The V call is TRBV7-9, the J call TRBJ1-1, with a tentative D call TRBD1 (6 bases). Germline assignment: CDR1 SEHNR and CDR2 FQNEAQ (reference sequence). The CDR3 length is 14 residues. With 2 bases removed from V and 6 bases from J, the gap between germline ends came to 13 bases. The CDR3 DNA is TGTGCCAGCAGCTTAAAGGGGGGGGGCGCTGAAGCTTTCTTT. It yields the protein CASSLKGGGAEAFF.

V is TRBV6-6 and J is TRBJ1-2, with 7 bases identical to TRBD1. The CDR3 is 15 residues long. Germline loops: CDR1 MNHNY, CDR2 SVGAGI (reference sequence). V dropped 5 bases and J dropped 4; count of bases not matched to a gene: 10. Here the CDR3 reads CASSTSGTEAYGYTF. CDR3 sequence (DNA): TGTGCCAGCAGTACGTCCGGGACAGAAGCCTATGGCTACACCTTC.

The chain couples TRBV6-1 to TRBJ2-7; D might be TRBD1 (6 bases). This CDR3 is 13 amino acids long. Per the germline V gene, CDR1 is MNHNS and CDR2 is SASEGT. Trimming stripped 2 bases from V and 6 bases from J, with 11 bases between. For the CDR3, the DNA is TGTGCCAGCAGTGAAATAACAGGGCGCGAGCAGTACTTC. Its translation is CASSEITGREQYF.

This clone was found once. This chain joins TRBV4-2 and TRBJ2-2; TRBD2 is a possible D gene (6 bases). Trimming pared 1 base from V and 5 bases from J, leaving 8 bases between. There are 14 residues in the CDR3. Germline CDR1 and CDR2: LGHNA and YNFKEQ. The CDR3 coding sequence is TGTGCCAGCAGCCAAGGGGGGGTTACCGGGGAGCTGTTTTTT. The encoded protein is CASSQGGVTGELFF.

The chain is built from TRBV6-1 and TRBJ2-7, with D possibly TRBD1 on 5 matching bases. The V end was cut by 6 bases, the J end by 4 bases, with 10 bases between. Germline CDR1 reads MNHNS; CDR2 reads SASEGT. This CDR3 contains 12 residues. DNA of the CDR3: TGTGCCAGCAGGGGGCAGTCGTACGAGCAGTACTTC. Amino acids: CASRGQSYEQYF.